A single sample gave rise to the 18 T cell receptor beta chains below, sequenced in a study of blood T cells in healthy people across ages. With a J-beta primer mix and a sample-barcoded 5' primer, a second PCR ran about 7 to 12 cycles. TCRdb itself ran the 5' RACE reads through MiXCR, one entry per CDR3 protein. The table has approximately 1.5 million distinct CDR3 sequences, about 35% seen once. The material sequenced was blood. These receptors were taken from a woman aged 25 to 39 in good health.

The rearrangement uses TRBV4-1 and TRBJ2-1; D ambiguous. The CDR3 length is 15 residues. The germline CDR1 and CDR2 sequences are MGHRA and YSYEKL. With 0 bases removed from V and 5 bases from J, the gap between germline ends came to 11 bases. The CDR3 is CASSQDPDPNNEQFF. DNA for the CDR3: TGCGCCAGCAGCCAAGACCCAGATCCGAACAATGAGCAGTTCTTC.

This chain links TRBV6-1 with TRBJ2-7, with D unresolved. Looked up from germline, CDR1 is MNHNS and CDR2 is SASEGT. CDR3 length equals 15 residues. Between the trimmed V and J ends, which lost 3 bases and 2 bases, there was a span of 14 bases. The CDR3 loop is CASSEASAPTYEQYF. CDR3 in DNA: TGTGCCAGCAGTGAGGCGTCGGCGCCAACCTACGAGCAGTACTTC.

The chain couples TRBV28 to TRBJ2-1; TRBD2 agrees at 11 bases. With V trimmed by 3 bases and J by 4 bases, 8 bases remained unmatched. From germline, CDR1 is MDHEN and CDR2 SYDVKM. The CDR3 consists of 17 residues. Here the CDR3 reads CASSLLPGTSGYNEQFF. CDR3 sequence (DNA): TGTGCCAGCAGTTTGCTACCCGGGACTAGCGGTTACAATGAGCAGTTCTTC.

CDR3 nucleotides: TGCAGTGCTCATGACAGCAACGAGCAGTACTTC. Translating gives CSAHDSNEQYF. The V gene is TRBV20-1, the J gene TRBJ2-7; D is perhaps TRBD1 (5 bases). V was clipped by 5 bases and J by 5 bases, with 10 bases between them. Per the germline V gene, CDR1 is DFQATT and CDR2 is SNEGSKA (reference sequence). CDR3 size: 11 residues.

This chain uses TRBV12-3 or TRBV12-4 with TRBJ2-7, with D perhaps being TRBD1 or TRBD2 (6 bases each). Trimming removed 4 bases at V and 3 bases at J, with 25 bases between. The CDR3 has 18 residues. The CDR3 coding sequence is TGTGCCAGCAGTTCTTTGGGGGGAGGACAGAGGGCAATCTACGAGCAGTACTTC. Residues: CASSSLGGGQRAIYEQYF.

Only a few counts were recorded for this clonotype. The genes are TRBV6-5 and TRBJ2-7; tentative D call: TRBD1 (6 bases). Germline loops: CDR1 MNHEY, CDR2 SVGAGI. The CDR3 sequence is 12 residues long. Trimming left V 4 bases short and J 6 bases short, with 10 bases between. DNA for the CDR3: TGTGCCAGCAGTTCCGCGACAGGCGAGCAGTACTTC. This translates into CASSSATGEQYF.

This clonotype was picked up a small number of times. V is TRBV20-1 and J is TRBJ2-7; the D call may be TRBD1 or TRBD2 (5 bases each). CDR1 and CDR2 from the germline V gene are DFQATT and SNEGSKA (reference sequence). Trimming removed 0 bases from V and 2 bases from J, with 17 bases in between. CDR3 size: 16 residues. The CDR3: CSARDNRGRIPYEQYF. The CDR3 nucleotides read TGCAGTGCTAGAGATAATCGGGGACGGATCCCCTACGAGCAGTACTTC.

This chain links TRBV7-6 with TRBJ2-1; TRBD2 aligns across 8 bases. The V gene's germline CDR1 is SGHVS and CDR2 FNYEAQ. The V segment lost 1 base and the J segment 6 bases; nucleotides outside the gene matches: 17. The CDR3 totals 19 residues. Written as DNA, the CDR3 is TGTGCCAGCAGCTTAGGGCCGGGAGGGGCACAACTCCTCCCCAATGAGCAGTTCTTC. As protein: CASSLGPGGAQLLPNEQFF.

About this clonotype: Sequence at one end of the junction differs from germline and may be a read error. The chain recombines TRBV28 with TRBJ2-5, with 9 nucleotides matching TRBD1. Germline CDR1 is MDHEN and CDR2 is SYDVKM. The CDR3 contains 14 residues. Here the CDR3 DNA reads TGTGACAGCAGTTCACAGGGGGCGGAAGAGACCCAGTACTTC. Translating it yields CDSSSQGAEETQYF.

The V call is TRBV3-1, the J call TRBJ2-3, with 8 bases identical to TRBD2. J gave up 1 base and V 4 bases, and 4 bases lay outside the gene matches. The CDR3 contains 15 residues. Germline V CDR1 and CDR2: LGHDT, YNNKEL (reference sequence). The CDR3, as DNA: TGTGCCAGCAGCCCCATACTAGCGGGCACAGATACGCAGTATTTT. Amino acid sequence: CASSPILAGTDTQYF.

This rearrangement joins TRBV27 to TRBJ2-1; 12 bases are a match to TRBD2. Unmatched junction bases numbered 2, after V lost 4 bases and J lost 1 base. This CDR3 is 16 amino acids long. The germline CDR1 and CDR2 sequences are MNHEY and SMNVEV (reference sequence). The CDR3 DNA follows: TGTGCCAGCAGTTCTAGCGGGAGGGTTTCCTACAATGAGCAGTTCTTC. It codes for CASSSSGRVSYNEQFF.

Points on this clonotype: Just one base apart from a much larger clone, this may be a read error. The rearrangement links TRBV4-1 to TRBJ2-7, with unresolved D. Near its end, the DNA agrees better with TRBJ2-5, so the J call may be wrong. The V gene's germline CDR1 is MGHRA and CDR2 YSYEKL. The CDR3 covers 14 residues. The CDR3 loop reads CASGQVQQKETQYF. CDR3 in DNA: TGCGCCAGCGGCCAAGTGCAGCAAAAAGAGACCCAGTACTTC.

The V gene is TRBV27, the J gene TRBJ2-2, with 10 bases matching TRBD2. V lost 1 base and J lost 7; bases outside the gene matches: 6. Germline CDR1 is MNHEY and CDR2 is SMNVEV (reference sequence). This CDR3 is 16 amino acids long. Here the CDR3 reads CASSLLGSGRFGELFF. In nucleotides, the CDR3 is TGTGCCAGCAGTTTATTAGGTAGCGGGAGGTTCGGGGAGCTGTTTTTT.

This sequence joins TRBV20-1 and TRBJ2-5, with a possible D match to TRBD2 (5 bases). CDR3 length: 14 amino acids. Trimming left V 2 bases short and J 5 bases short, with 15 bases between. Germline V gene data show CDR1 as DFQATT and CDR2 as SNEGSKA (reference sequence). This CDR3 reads CSARLSLPGETQYF. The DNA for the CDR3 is TGCAGTGCTAGATTATCCCTCCCGGGGGAGACCCAGTACTTC.

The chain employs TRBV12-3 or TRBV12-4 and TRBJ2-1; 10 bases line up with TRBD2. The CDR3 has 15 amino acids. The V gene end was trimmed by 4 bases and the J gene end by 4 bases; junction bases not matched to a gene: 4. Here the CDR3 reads CASSSTSGDYNEQFF. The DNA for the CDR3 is TGTGCCAGCAGTTCCACTAGCGGGGATTACAATGAGCAGTTCTTC.

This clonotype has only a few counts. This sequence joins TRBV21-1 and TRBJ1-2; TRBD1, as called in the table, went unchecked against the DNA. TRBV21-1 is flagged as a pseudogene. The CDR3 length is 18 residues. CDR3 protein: CASSKALQTLGRCYGYTF. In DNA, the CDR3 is TGTGCCAGCAGCAAAGCTCTACAGACCCTGGGGCGATGCTATGGCTACACCTTC.

CDR3 in amino acids: CSAPRGTDTQYF. In DNA form, the CDR3 reads TGCAGTGCCCCACGGGGCACAGATACGCAGTATTTT. The chain carries TRBV20-1 and TRBJ2-3; D is undetermined. The CDR3 covers 12 residues. V lost 6 bases to trimming and J lost 1 base, with 8 bases between them. Germline V CDR1 and CDR2: DFQATT, SNEGSKA (reference sequence).

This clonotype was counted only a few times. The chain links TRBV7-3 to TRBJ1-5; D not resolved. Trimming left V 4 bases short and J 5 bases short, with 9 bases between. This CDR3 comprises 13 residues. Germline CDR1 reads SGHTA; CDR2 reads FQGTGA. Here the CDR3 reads CASSSGPDQPQHF. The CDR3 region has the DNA TGTGCCAGCAGCTCTGGGCCTGATCAGCCCCAGCATTTT.